This TCR beta chain appears in the sequencing data of a study of cytomegalovirus exposure and HLA in healthy donors. A multiplex PCR was run with 60 Vbeta primers and 13 Jbeta primers. Using immunoSEQ multiplex PCR, the repertoire was profiled, and TCRdb retains in-frame clones only, with some absent. The data show 65,000 to 85,000 clones, roughly 90% seen once. This CDR3 contains 15 residues. Trimming at V came to 7 bases and at J to 2 bases, leaving 9 bases not matched to a gene. Per germline, CDR1 SQVTM and CDR2 ANQGSEA. Sequencing input: PBMCs. The source of this sequence is a woman in her 30s in good health and CMV-seronegative. The chain combines TRBV29-1 with TRBJ2-3, with 10 bases matching TRBD1. In DNA, the CDR3 is TGCAGCGGGGCCGGGACAGGGGCCTTCACAGATACGCAGTATTTT. This translates into CSGAGTGAFTDTQYF.